The 3 T cell receptor beta chains given below trace back to one sample, sequenced in a study of blood T cell repertoires in COVID-19. TCRdb's copy holds only in-frame clones and misses some; the assay was immunoSEQ multiplex PCR. The repertoire holds some 250,000 clones, with around 90% as singletons. The sample comprised peripheral blood. These receptors were obtained from a young woman with acute or convalescent COVID-19.

The chain couples TRBV6-2 or TRBV6-3 to TRBJ2-5; 9 bases are a match to TRBD2. The CDR3 is made up of 14 amino acids. V dropped 4 bases and J dropped 3; count of bases not matched to a gene: 3. The germline V gene encodes CDR1 MNHEY and CDR2 SVGEGT. CDR3 sequence reads: CASSSLAGEETQYF. In nucleotides, the CDR3 is TGTGCCAGCAGTTCTTTAGCGGGAGAAGAGACCCAGTACTTC.

J is TRBJ2-1 and V is TRBV20-1, with a tentative D call TRBD2 (6 bases). The CDR3 totals 14 residues. The germline CDR1 and CDR2 sequences are DFQATT and SNEGSKA (reference sequence). V was cut by 3 bases and J by 3 bases, with 12 bases left in between. The CDR3 nucleotides are TGCAGTGCTAGTGGGTTAGCGGTCTACAATGAGCAGTTCTTC. Residues: CSASGLAVYNEQFF.

The chain carries TRBV30 and TRBJ1-1, with D unclear. CDR3 length: 15 amino acids. Per the germline V gene, CDR1 is GTSNPN and CDR2 is SVGIG (reference sequence). Trimming removed 3 bases from V and 4 bases from J, with 18 bases in between. The CDR3 spells CAWRPYSQRSTEAFF. Written as DNA, the CDR3 is TGTGCCTGGAGGCCTTACAGCCAGCGGAGCACTGAAGCTTTCTTT.